This passage covers 3 T cell receptor beta chains from one sample sequenced in a study of graft-versus-host responses after intestinal transplantation. Here immunoSEQ multiplex PCR was the method, and the copy in TCRdb shows in-frame clones only, minus some. The sample includes around 100,000 clones, 85% to 95% seen only once; the top ten take more than 0.9%. For these TCRs, the target antigens are not known. The source material was unstimulated CD8+ T cells sorted from spleen or lymph node cells, sampled before transplant. Source of these receptors: a human donor who was the organ donor for an intestinal transplant.

V usage is TRBV11-2 and J usage is TRBJ2-5, with D tentatively TRBD1 (5 bases). The CDR3 is 13 residues long. Germline-derived CDR1 and CDR2 are SGHAT and FQNNGV. V lost 6 bases and J 2 bases, leaving 10 bases between the germline ends. The CDR3 is CASRLTDQETQYF. DNA of the CDR3: TGTGCCAGCAGACTGACAGATCAAGAGACCCAGTACTTC.

V and J are TRBV11-2 and TRBJ1-1; maybe TRBD1 (6 bases). With 1 base removed from V and 8 bases from J, the gap between germline ends came to 14 bases. CDR3 length: 14 amino acids. Germline V gene lookup returns CDR1 SGHAT and CDR2 FQNNGV. CDR3 sequence reads: CASSLGGGGPEAFF. For the CDR3, the DNA is TGTGCCAGCAGCTTAGGGGGGGGCGGGCCCGAAGCTTTCTTT.

This rearrangement joins TRBV4-3 to TRBJ2-1; tentatively, D is TRBD2 (5 bases). This CDR3 has 16 amino acids. Trimming removed 4 bases from V and 6 bases from J, with 19 bases in between. The germline V gene has CDR1 LGHNA and CDR2 YSLEER. In DNA, the CDR3 is TGCGCCAGCAGCCCGCACCTCGGGGTAGCGAGCAATGAGCAGTTCTTC. The encoded protein is CASSPHLGVASNEQFF.